What follows describes a single T cell receptor beta chain. Its antigen is undetermined. MiXCR was run by TCRdb on the RACE reads, yielding one entry per CDR3 protein. The data contain a few hundred thousand distinct CDR3 sequences, about 6% of them seen just once; the ten biggest clones take up more than 5.5%. The time point denotes: patch test 2, 6 weeks after DPC sensitization. As to treatment: therapeutic diphenylcyclopropenone sensitization with weekly scalp DPC. Ahead of applying each patch test, blood was sampled. V lost 4 bases and J 8 bases, leaving 11 bases between the germline ends. The CDR3 consists of 13 residues. Germline assignment: CDR1 SGHAT and CDR2 FQNNGV. This specimen comes from a study of human T cells and chemical hapten exposure. General study results and limits: Expanded TCR sets contained significantly more large CDR3 similarity clusters than controls.

The clonotype originates from a young woman with alopecia areata. Some clones in this sample may be carry-over from other donors' samples. Sequenced here: whole blood, sampled in connection with sensitization to the hapten diphenylcyclopropenone (DPC). This rearrangement joins TRBV11-2 to TRBJ1-4; D call uncertain. CDR3 in amino acids: CASSSGEREKLFF. Here the CDR3 DNA reads TGTGCCAGCAGCTCCGGCGAGAGGGAAAAACTGTTTTTT.